These 32 T cell receptor beta chains came from one sample sequenced in a study of T cell clonality in common variable immunodeficiency. The data were produced by immunoSEQ multiplex PCR, yet TCRdb's version contains in-frame clones alone and is incomplete. The table lists roughly 30,000 clones, no singletons, with about 4.5% in the top ten. The sample consisted of peripheral blood mononuclear cells. Receptor source: a person aged 18 to 75 in good health.

This clone occurred a few times. Compared with germline, one end of the junction differs, possibly owing to a read error. The read terminates 3 residues ahead of where the CDR3 ends, so the germline J gene completes it. This rearrangement joins TRBV2 to TRBJ1-5; unclear D gene. CDR1 is SNHLY, CDR2 FYNNEI, per germline. CDR3 length: 14 residues. CDR3 sequence: CASSGQTSHQPQHF. The part of the CDR3 DNA that was read is TGTGCCAGCAGTGGCCAGACTAGCCATCAGCCC.

This clone has ten or more counts. The read stops 3 residues short of the end of the CDR3; the missing end is completed from the germline J gene. V gene TRBV19 combines with J gene TRBJ2-7; TRBD1 matches at 7 bases. CDR1 LNHDA and CDR2 SQIVND come from the germline V gene (reference sequence). CDR3 length equals 15 residues. V lost 6 bases to trimming and J lost 4 bases; unmatched junction nucleotides: 12. Partial CDR3 DNA: TGTGCCAGTAGAGGGACAGCCCGAAACCAATACGAG. It yields the protein CASRGTARNQYE. The CDR3, in full, reads CASRGTARNQYEQYF.

The table lists this clone with many counts. The sequence runs out 3 residues before the end of the CDR3; the remainder is reconstructed from the germline J gene. The genes are TRBV20-1 and TRBJ2-1, with TRBD2 matching over 10 bases. Trimming took 5 bases from V and 0 from J; bases not matched to a gene: 16. The germline V gene encodes CDR1 DFQATT and CDR2 SNEGSKA (reference sequence). CDR3 size: 19 residues. CDR3 DNA, as far as it was read: TGCAGTGCTTTCCTTCCCCCGGGACTAGCGAGGAGCTCCTACAATGAG. Protein product: CSAFLPPGLARSSYNE. The entire CDR3 protein is CSAFLPPGLARSSYNEQFF.

A few counts support this clone. The sequence runs out 3 residues before the end of the CDR3; the remainder is reconstructed from the germline J gene. The chain is built from TRBV5-1 and TRBJ2-2, with D maybe TRBD1 (5 bases). This CDR3 spans 15 amino acids. Per germline, CDR1 SGHRS and CDR2 YFSETQ. The CDR3 protein is CASSLGGATNEKLFF. CDR3 bases read: TGCGCCAGCAGCTTGGGTGGGGCAACTAATGAAAAG.

This clone turned up a few times. The CDR3 end falls 3 residues outside the read, so it is completed with the germline J gene. The rearrangement joins TRBV20-1 to TRBJ2-3; 7 bases line up with TRBD1. The germline V gene has CDR1 DFQATT and CDR2 SNEGSKA (reference sequence). This CDR3 has 19 amino acids. The DNA read from the CDR3 is TGCAGTGCTAGAAGTCTGGGTAACAACAGGGGATCCTTCGAAGAGACG. Protein sequence: CSARSLGNNRGSFEET. The CDR3 in full is CSARSLGNNRGSFEETQYF.

This clone was observed a handful of times. The read terminates 3 residues before the CDR3 end, so the remaining end is supplied by the germline J gene. Other DNA sequences of this sample code for an identical CDR3. The chain recombines TRBV18 with TRBJ2-6, with D possibly matching TRBD2 (6 bases). This CDR3 region has 16 residues. V shed 6 bases and J shed 6 bases, with 18 bases lying between them. Germline V gives CDR1 KGHSH, CDR2 LQKENI. This CDR3 reads CASSRNRGNEANVLTF. The sequenced part of the CDR3 DNA is TGTGCCAGCTCCCGTAACCGGGGGAATGAGGCCAACGTC.

This clone was counted ten times or more. The CDR3 goes on 3 residues after the read ends, and that part is filled in from the germline J gene. The rearrangement uses TRBV11-3 and TRBJ2-3; TRBD2 matches 8 bases. V gave up 1 base and J gave up 2 bases; unmatched junction bases: 2. The CDR3 totals 15 residues. Germline V gene lookup returns CDR1 SGHNT and CDR2 YENEEA. CDR3 in amino acids: CASSLATSDTDTQYF. The CDR3 bases that were read are TGTGCCAGCAGCTTAGCGACTAGCGACACAGATACG.

This clone was observed at least ten times. The CDR3 loop reads CASSLGQKETQYF. Incomplete CDR3 DNA: TGTGCCAGCAGCCTCGGACAGAAAGAGACC. This chain links TRBV7-2 with TRBJ2-5, with D perhaps TRBD1 (6 bases). With the read ending 3 residues before the CDR3 end, the germline J gene is used to fill in that end. V was pared by 5 bases and J by 3 bases, with 10 bases between. The CDR3 runs to 13 residues. Germline V gene sequence: CDR1 SGHTA, CDR2 FQGNSA.

Turning to this clone: The CDR3 is cut off 3 residues early in the read; its end comes from the germline J gene. The chain has TRBV30 and TRBJ2-4; 12 positions agree with TRBD1. The CDR3 has 14 residues. CDR1 GTSNPN and CDR2 SVGIG come from the germline V gene (reference sequence). The covered CDR3 bases are TGTGCCTGGAACGTGGGGGACAGGGGGCTTGGT. This translates into CAWNVGDRGLG. The whole CDR3 sequence is CAWNVGDRGLGQYF.

This clone was seen only a few times. The sequence runs out 3 residues before the end of the CDR3; the remainder is reconstructed from the germline J gene. V gene TRBV6-1 combines with J gene TRBJ2-2, with D uncertain. The length of the CDR3 is 14 residues. Germline V CDR1 and CDR2: MNHNS, SASEGT. The CDR3 bases that were read are TGTGCCAGCAGTGATGACTCCTATAATTCACCG. It yields the protein CASSDDSYNSP. The entire CDR3 reads CASSDDSYNSPLFF.

This clone showed up many times. Sequencing ends 3 residues short of the CDR3 end; the germline J gene provides the rest. The chain has TRBV30 and TRBJ2-4; the match to TRBD1 covers 8 bases. Looked up from germline, CDR1 is GTSNPN and CDR2 is SVGIG (reference sequence). The CDR3 spans 16 residues. V dropped 1 base and J dropped 3; count of bases not matched to a gene: 8. CDR3 sequence reads: CAWSAYRGAVKNIQYF. The CDR3 bases that were read are TGTGCCTGGAGTGCTTACAGGGGGGCGGTCAAAAACATT. Based on the CDR3 plus reference TRBV30 and TRBJ2-4, the full variable domain is SQTIHQWPATLVQPVGSPLSLECTVEGTSNPNLYWYRQAAGRGLQLLFYSVGIGQISSEVPQNLSASRPQDRQFILSSKKLLLSDSGFYLCAWSAYRGAVKNIQYFGAGTRLSVL.

This clone was seen repeatedly, ten times or more. The read ends 3 residues shy of where the CDR3 ends; the end is completed using the germline J gene. The rearrangement links TRBV5-1 to TRBJ2-3; weak D call: TRBD1 (6 bases). Deletions cut 2 bases from V and 4 bases from J, with 8 bases between. This CDR3 has 13 amino acids. Germline V gene lookup returns CDR1 SGHRS and CDR2 YFSETQ. The sequenced CDR3 bases are TGCGCCAGCAGCTTATGGGGGCCAGATACG. It yields the protein CASSLWGPDT. In full, the CDR3 is CASSLWGPDTQYF.

The sample holds many counts of this clone. The read terminates 3 residues ahead of where the CDR3 ends, so the germline J gene completes it. V is TRBV19 and J is TRBJ1-2; no reliable D call. The CDR3 is made up of 14 amino acids. Trimming shortened V by 3 bases and J by 0 bases, and 8 bases separated the two germline ends. The V gene's germline CDR1 is LNHDA and CDR2 SQIVND (reference sequence). CDR3 loop: CASSMSTANYGYTF. Incomplete CDR3 DNA: TGTGCCAGTAGTATGAGTACTGCTAACTATGGC. The full variable domain, its missing parts supplied by reference TRBV19 and TRBJ1-2, is DGGITQSPKYLFRKEGQNVTLSCEQNLNHDAMYWYRQDPGQGLRLIYYSQIVNDFQKGDIAEGYSVSREKKESFPLTVTSAQKNPTAFYLCASSMSTANYGYTFGSGTRLTVV.

This clone was observed at least ten times. The CDR3 loop is CASSLDGGQNYEQYF. The sequenced part of the CDR3 DNA is TGTGCCAGCAGCTTAGATGGGGGACAGAACTACGAG. This chain uses TRBV11-2 with TRBJ2-7; 7 bases line up with TRBD1. The sequenced fragment ends 3 residues before the CDR3 boundary, so the rest is inferred from the germline J gene. J was trimmed by 3 bases and V by 0 bases; bases with no gene match: 5. There are 15 residues in the CDR3. Germline-derived CDR1 and CDR2 are SGHAT and FQNNGV.

The sample holds many counts of this clone. The read stops 3 residues short of the end of the CDR3; the missing end is completed from the germline J gene. The chain recombines TRBV7-9 with TRBJ2-3; the match to TRBD2 covers 11 bases. CDR3 length equals 14 residues. Germline assignment: CDR1 SEHNR and CDR2 FQNEAQ (reference sequence). J gave up 5 bases and V 5 bases, and 3 bases lay outside the gene matches. The CDR3 here is CASSPLAGEDTQYF. The CDR3 DNA, read in part, is TGTGCCAGCAGCCCACTAGCGGGAGAAGATACG.

This clone showed up many times. The read is 3 residues too short to cover the CDR3 end, so that end is filled in from the germline J gene. This sequence joins TRBV20-1 and TRBJ2-2; D remains ambiguous. The CDR3 extends over 11 amino acids. Deletions cut 6 bases from V and 8 bases from J, with 10 bases between. Germline V CDR1 and CDR2: DFQATT, SNEGSKA (reference sequence). CDR3 region: CSARYRGELFF. The part of the CDR3 DNA that was read is TGCAGTGCCCGTTACCGGGGGGAG.

This clone was seen many times. The read terminates 3 residues before the CDR3 end, so the remaining end is supplied by the germline J gene. The gene calls are TRBV19 and TRBJ2-3; 7 bases fit TRBD2. CDR3 length: 16 amino acids. Trimming took 5 bases from V and 7 from J; bases not matched to a gene: 15. In germline, CDR1 is LNHDA, CDR2 SQIVND (reference sequence). Incomplete CDR3 DNA: TGTGCCAGTAGTTCATCAGGGAAAAGCGGGACTAATACG. This sequence encodes CASSSSGKSGTNT. The whole CDR3 protein reads CASSSSGKSGTNTQYF.

This clone was detected many times. The read gets to within 3 residues of the CDR3 end, and the germline J gene fills in the rest. The V and J genes are TRBV18 and TRBJ1-5, with 7 nucleotides matching TRBD1. V shed 3 bases, J shed 5 bases, and the junction held 7 bases outside the gene matches. The CDR3 is 15 amino acids. Germline loops: CDR1 KGHSH, CDR2 LQKENI. The DNA read from the CDR3 is TGTGCCAGCTCACCGGTAGGGGACAGCTATCAGCCC. Its translation: CASSPVGDSYQP. The CDR3 as a whole reads CASSPVGDSYQPQHF.

This clone was seen repeatedly, ten times or more. The CDR3 protein is CSARDRRAGDTGELFF. The sequenced part of the CDR3 DNA is TGCAGTGCTAGAGATCGGAGGGCAGGGGACACCGGGGAG. The V gene is TRBV20-1, the J gene TRBJ2-2; D possibly matches TRBD1 or TRBD2 (6 bases each). The read stops 3 residues short of the end of the CDR3; the missing end is completed from the germline J gene. Trimming left V 0 bases short and J 3 bases short, with 14 bases between. CDR3 length equals 16 residues. Germline CDR1 reads DFQATT; CDR2 reads SNEGSKA (reference sequence).

Details on this clone: The read terminates 3 residues ahead of where the CDR3 ends, so the germline J gene completes it. The chain couples TRBV7-8 to TRBJ1-5; 7 bases fit TRBD1. From germline, CDR1 is SGHVS and CDR2 FQNEAQ. V dropped 5 bases and J dropped 6; count of bases not matched to a gene: 10. The CDR3 loop spans 15 amino acids. The sequenced part of the CDR3 DNA is TGTGCCAGCAGCAACCGCGAGGGGGCGGCTCAGCCC. Its protein is CASSNREGAAQP. The complete CDR3 sequence is CASSNREGAAQPQHF. The full variable domain, completed using reference TRBV7-8 and TRBJ1-5, is GAGVSQSPRYKVAKRGQDVALRCDPISGHVSLFWYQQALGQGPEFLTYFQNEAQLDKSGLPSDRFFAERPEGSVSTLKIQRTQQEDSAVYLCASSNREGAAQPQHFGDGTRLSIL.

This clone was seen at least ten times. The CDR3 end lies 3 residues beyond the end of the read and is filled in from the germline J gene. The V and J genes are TRBV5-4 and TRBJ2-5; TRBD1 is a possible D gene (5 bases). This CDR3 is 14 amino acids long. Germline V gives CDR1 SGHNT, CDR2 YYREEE (reference sequence). Deletions cut 6 bases from V and 1 base from J, with 13 bases between. The CDR3 sequence is CASTVVGVQETQYF. CDR3 DNA (partial): TGTGCCAGCACCGTTGTAGGGGTCCAAGAGACC.

Ten or more counts support this clone. The sequenced fragment ends 3 residues before the CDR3 boundary, so the rest is inferred from the germline J gene. The chain couples TRBV7-2 to TRBJ2-7, with TRBD1 matching 7 bases. The CDR3 runs to 14 residues. V trimming: 2 bases; J trimming: 1 base; junction bases outside the gene matches: 2. CDR1 and CDR2 (germline): SGHTA, FQGNSA. CDR3 loop: CASSLPGQSYEQYF. The sequenced CDR3 bases are TGTGCCAGCAGCTTACCGGGACAGTCCTACGAG.

This clone was found a few times. One junction end disagrees with the germline gene, perhaps due to a read error. From the germline J gene comes the end of the CDR3, since the read stops 3 residues before it. The J gene is TRBJ2-3, the V gene TRBV7-7; D is unclear. The CDR3 loop spans 14 amino acids. CDR1 is SSHAT, CDR2 FNYEAQ, per germline (reference sequence). The CDR3 loop is CASSLDGVTDTQYF. The CDR3 DNA, read in part, is TGTGCTAGCAGCTTAGACGGTGTCACAGATACG.

Concerning this clone: The CDR3 end is not reached by the read, which stops 3 residues before it; the germline J gene fills it in. The chain employs TRBV2 and TRBJ2-5; D tentatively reads TRBD1 or TRBD2 (6 bases each). V gave up 5 bases and J gave up 5 bases, with 9 bases separating them. The CDR3 length is 12 residues. Germline V gene data show CDR1 as SNHLY and CDR2 as FYNNEI. The covered CDR3 bases are TGTGCCAGCAGTACAGGGAGGGAGACC. Translating gives CASSTGRET. The CDR3 reads in full as CASSTGRETQYF.

This clone has just a few counts. The CDR3 end falls 3 residues outside the read, so it is completed with the germline J gene. The rearrangement links TRBV6-1 to TRBJ1-1; D is ambiguous. This CDR3 region has 13 residues. Germline-derived CDR1 and CDR2 are MNHNS and SASEGT. Trimming left V 3 bases short and J 0 bases short, with 5 bases between. Incomplete CDR3 DNA: TGTGCCAGCAGTGATCTTCTGAACACTGAA. Amino acids: CASSDLLNTE. The entire CDR3 sequence reads CASSDLLNTEAFF.

This clone was recorded many times. The CDR3 goes on 3 residues after the read ends, and that part is filled in from the germline J gene. The J gene is TRBJ2-1, the V gene TRBV10-1, with TRBD2 identical over 14 bases. The germline V gene encodes CDR1 WNHNN and CDR2 SYGVQD (reference sequence). This CDR3 contains 15 residues. The trim removed 6 bases at V and 5 bases at J, leaving 3 bases unmatched. The CDR3 DNA, read in part, is TGCGCCAGCAGCTCGGGACTAGCGGGGGACAATGAG. Translation: CASSSGLAGDNE. In full, the CDR3 is CASSSGLAGDNEQFF.

This clone was detected a few times. Read coverage stops 3 residues before the CDR3 terminus; the germline J gene supplies the remainder. The chain combines TRBV19 with TRBJ1-4; 7 nucleotides align to TRBD1. Germline V gene sequence: CDR1 LNHDA, CDR2 SQIVND (reference sequence). The CDR3 is made up of 13 amino acids. The CDR3 sequence: CASRPGQSSPLFF. The CDR3 bases that were read are TGTGCCAGTAGACCGGGACAGAGTTCACCA.

By share, this clone counts as medium-sized. The read terminates 3 residues ahead of where the CDR3 ends, so the germline J gene completes it. V is TRBV30 and J is TRBJ2-3; the match to TRBD2 covers 15 bases. This CDR3 is built from 16 residues. Germline CDR1 and CDR2: GTSNPN and SVGIG (reference sequence). The V gene end was trimmed by 4 bases and the J gene end by 3 bases; junction bases not matched to a gene: 5. CDR3 residues: CAWTSGLAGGTDTQYF. CDR3 DNA, as far as it was read: TGTGCCTGGACCTCAGGACTAGCGGGAGGGACAGATACG.

Ten or more counts support this clone. Coverage ceases 3 residues before the CDR3 finishes, and the germline J gene fills in the end. The rearrangement links TRBV5-4 to TRBJ2-5; perhaps TRBD2 as D (6 bases). The germline V and J ends were trimmed by 0 bases and 5 bases, with 8 bases remaining between them. Germline CDR1 reads SGHNT; CDR2 reads YYREEE (reference sequence). This CDR3 has 13 amino acids. The CDR3 loop reads CASSLASAETQYF. The sequenced part of the CDR3 DNA is TGTGCCAGCAGCTTGGCTAGCGCGGAGACC.

This clone was counted ten times or more. The read stops 3 residues short of the end of the CDR3; the missing end is completed from the germline J gene. The rearrangement joins TRBV13 to TRBJ1-4; D perhaps matches TRBD1 (5 bases). Germline values: CDR1 PRHDT, CDR2 FYEKMQ (reference sequence). The CDR3 consists of 15 residues. The V end was cut by 6 bases, the J end by 5 bases, with 16 bases between. Incomplete CDR3 DNA: TGTGCCAGCAGTGGGAGGGGAGCGGGAAATGAAAAA. It codes for CASSGRGAGNEK. The complete CDR3 sequence is CASSGRGAGNEKLFF.

Ten or more counts support this clone. Read coverage stops 3 residues before the CDR3 terminus; the germline J gene supplies the remainder. The chain is built from TRBV18 and TRBJ1-4; D uncertain. V was cut by 2 bases and J by 8 bases, with 9 bases left in between. This CDR3 is built from 13 residues. Germline lookup yields CDR1 KGHSH and CDR2 LQKENI. This CDR3 reads CASSPFSLEKLFF. Partial CDR3 DNA: TGTGCCAGCTCACCATTCTCTCTGGAAAAA.

This clone qualifies as medium-sized. Read coverage stops 3 residues before the CDR3 terminus; the germline J gene supplies the remainder. This chain connects TRBV20-1 to TRBJ2-3; TRBD1 is a possible D gene (6 bases). This CDR3 is 15 amino acids long. From germline, CDR1 is DFQATT and CDR2 SNEGSKA (reference sequence). The CDR3 reads CSALMTRGSYQPQYF. The DNA read from the CDR3 is TGCAGTGCTCTAATGACGAGGGGGAGTTATCAGCCG.